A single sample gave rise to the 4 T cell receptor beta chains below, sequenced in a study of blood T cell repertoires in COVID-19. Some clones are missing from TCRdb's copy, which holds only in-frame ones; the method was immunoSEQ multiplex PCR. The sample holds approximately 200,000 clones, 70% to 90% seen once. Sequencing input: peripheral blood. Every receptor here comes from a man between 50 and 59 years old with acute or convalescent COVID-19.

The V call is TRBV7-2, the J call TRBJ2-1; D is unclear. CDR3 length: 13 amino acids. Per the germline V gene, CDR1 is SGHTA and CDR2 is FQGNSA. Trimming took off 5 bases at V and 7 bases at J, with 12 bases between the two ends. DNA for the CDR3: TGTGCCAGCAGCCCGACCGACTGGAATGAGCAGTTCTTC. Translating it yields CASSPTDWNEQFF.

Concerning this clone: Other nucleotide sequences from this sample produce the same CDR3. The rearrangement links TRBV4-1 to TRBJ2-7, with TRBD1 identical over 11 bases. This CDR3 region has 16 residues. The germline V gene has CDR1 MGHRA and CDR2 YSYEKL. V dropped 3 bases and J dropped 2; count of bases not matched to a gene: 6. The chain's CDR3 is CASSQAPGQGAYEQYF. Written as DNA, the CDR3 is TGCGCCAGCAGCCAGGCTCCGGGACAGGGGGCCTACGAGCAGTACTTC.

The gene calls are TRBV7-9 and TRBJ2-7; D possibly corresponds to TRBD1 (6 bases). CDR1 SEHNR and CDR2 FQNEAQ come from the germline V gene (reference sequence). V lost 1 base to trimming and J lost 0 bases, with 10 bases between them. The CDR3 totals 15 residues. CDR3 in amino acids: CASSLDRGGSYEQYF. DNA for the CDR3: TGTGCCAGCAGCTTAGACCGAGGGGGCTCCTACGAGCAGTACTTC.

The CDR3 protein is CASSIGPGRSEKLFF. In DNA form, the CDR3 reads TGTGCCAGCAGCATTGGACCGGGGAGGAGTGAAAAACTGTTTTTT. The chain links TRBV6-2 or TRBV6-3 to TRBJ1-4, with D hard to call. The CDR3 contains 15 residues. CDR1 MNHEY and CDR2 SVGEGT come from the germline V gene. V dropped 6 bases and J dropped 7 bases, with 18 bases sitting between them.